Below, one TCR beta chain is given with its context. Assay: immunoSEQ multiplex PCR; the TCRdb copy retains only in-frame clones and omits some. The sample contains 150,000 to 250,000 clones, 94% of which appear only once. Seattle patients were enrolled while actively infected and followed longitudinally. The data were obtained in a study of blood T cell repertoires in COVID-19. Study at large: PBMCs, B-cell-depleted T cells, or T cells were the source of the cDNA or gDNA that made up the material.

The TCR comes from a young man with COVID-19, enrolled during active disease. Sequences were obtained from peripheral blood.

The CDR3: CASSFGGETQYF. The CDR3 DNA is TGTGCCAGCAGTTTCGGAGGGGAGACCCAGTACTTC. This rearrangement joins TRBV12-3 or TRBV12-4 to TRBJ2-5; TRBD2 is a possible D gene (6 bases). The CDR3 totals 12 residues. The ends were cut back, 3 bases at V and 5 bases at J, with 7 bases in the middle.